A single sample gave rise to the 26 T cell receptor beta chains below, sequenced in a study of shared clonotypes between healthy human individuals. The naive CD8 subset, CD45RO-negative cells positively selected for CCR7, excluded terminally differentiated effector memory CD45RA+ cells. Profiling relied on immunoSEQ multiplex PCR, and the TCRdb table lists in-frame clones only, not all of them. Of about 1,900,000 clones in the sample, over 85% were seen once. Sequenced: naive CD8+ T cells sorted from blood. Receptors were obtained from a man younger than 30 in good health.

This rearrangement joins TRBV5-4 to TRBJ2-1, with D tentatively TRBD1 or TRBD2 (5 bases each). Germline lookup yields CDR1 SGHNT and CDR2 YYREEE (reference sequence). This CDR3 contains 15 residues. V gave up 2 bases and J gave up 8 bases, with 17 bases separating them. The CDR3 reads CASSLDLGGTHEQFF. Written as DNA, the CDR3 is TGTGCCAGCAGCTTAGATCTTGGGGGAACCCATGAGCAGTTCTTC.

The CDR3 sequence is CASSPLPRGQGWESPLHF. The CDR3 DNA reads TGTGCCAGCAGCCCATTACCTCGGGGACAGGGATGGGAATCACCCCTCCACTTT. The chain combines TRBV5-6 with TRBJ1-6; 9 bases line up with TRBD1. V dropped 4 bases and J dropped 10; count of bases not matched to a gene: 18. The CDR3 has 18 residues. CDR1 and CDR2 (germline): SGHDT, YYEEEE.

The CDR3 DNA is TGTGCCAGCAGTGAAGCGTTTAGTAAAGAGACCCAGTACTTC. As protein: CASSEAFSKETQYF. The chain is built from TRBV2 and TRBJ2-5, with unresolved D. The germline CDR1 and CDR2 sequences are SNHLY and FYNNEI. V gave up 0 bases and J gave up 3 bases, with 8 bases separating them. The CDR3 loop spans 14 amino acids.

The chain carries TRBV10-3 and TRBJ1-4; D perhaps matches TRBD1 (6 bases). Germline V gene lookup returns CDR1 ENHRY and CDR2 SYGVKD. Trimming took off 1 base at V and 3 bases at J, with 9 bases between the two ends. This CDR3 region has 15 residues. The CDR3 sequence: CAISELGGPNEKLFF. The CDR3 DNA reads TGTGCCATCAGTGAGTTGGGGGGCCCTAATGAAAAACTGTTTTTT.

The chain combines TRBV6-5 with TRBJ2-2; TRBD1 or TRBD2 may be the D gene (5 bases each). V was cut by 2 bases and J by 8 bases, with 18 bases left in between. This CDR3 has 16 amino acids. Per the germline V gene, CDR1 is MNHEY and CDR2 is SVGAGI. CDR3 bases: TGTGCCAGCAGTTACGCCCCGGGACCGACCTTTGGGGAGCTGTTTTTT. Amino acid sequence: CASSYAPGPTFGELFF.

Remarks on this clone: Additional DNA sequences in this sample encode the identical CDR3. This chain uses TRBV5-1 with TRBJ1-1; a weak D match, TRBD1 (5 bases). The germline V and J ends were trimmed by 2 bases and 4 bases, with 6 bases remaining between them. The CDR3 runs to 12 residues. From germline, CDR1 is SGHRS and CDR2 YFSETQ. CDR3 sequence reads: CASSFGGTEAFF. The CDR3 DNA is TGCGCCAGCAGCTTCGGGGGCACTGAAGCTTTCTTT.

This clone was observed once. This chain joins TRBV6-5 and TRBJ1-3; unclear D gene. CDR1 MNHEY and CDR2 SVGAGI come from the germline V gene. The CDR3 spans 15 residues. V was clipped by 2 bases and J by 2 bases, with 10 bases between them. The CDR3 nucleotides read TGTGCCAGCAGTTACGGGCCAGAACCTGGAAACACCATATATTTT. Translated: CASSYGPEPGNTIYF.

This chain connects TRBV5-1 to TRBJ2-3, with TRBD2 matching 14 bases. The CDR3 sequence is 17 residues long. The ends lost 0 bases at V and 3 bases at J; junction bases unmatched: 3. The germline V gene encodes CDR1 SGHRS and CDR2 YFSETQ. As DNA, the CDR3 is TGCGCCAGCAGCTTGGAGGGACTAGCGGGGGAAACAGATACGCAGTATTTT. Encoded protein: CASSLEGLAGETDTQYF.

V gene TRBV27 combines with J gene TRBJ1-4, with TRBD1 identical over 8 bases. Germline loops: CDR1 MNHEY, CDR2 SMNVEV (reference sequence). This CDR3 has 18 residues. With V trimmed by 5 bases and J by 0 bases, 11 bases remained unmatched. In nucleotides, the CDR3 is TGTGCCAGCAGTCGCACAGGGGGACTGATTTCAACTAATGAAAAACTGTTTTTT. Protein: CASSRTGGLISTNEKLFF.

The chain recombines TRBV7-8 with TRBJ2-7; D tentatively reads TRBD1 or TRBD2 (6 bases each). Trimming left V 4 bases short and J 4 bases short, with 11 bases between. From germline, CDR1 is SGHVS and CDR2 FQNEAQ. The CDR3 sequence is 13 residues long. The CDR3 DNA follows: TGTGCCAGCAGCTCAGGAGGGGGTTACGAGCAGTACTTC. Translating gives CASSSGGGYEQYF. Full variable domain (missing parts from reference TRBV7-8 and TRBJ2-7): GAGVSQSPRYKVAKRGQDVALRCDPISGHVSLFWYQQALGQGPEFLTYFQNEAQLDKSGLPSDRFFAERPEGSVSTLKIQRTQQEDSAVYLCASSSGGGYEQYFGPGTRLTVT.

Of note for this clone: A much larger clone differs by one base, so this may be a read error. The gene calls are TRBV2 and TRBJ2-3; no definite D call. Trimming shortened V by 6 bases and J by 2 bases, and 3 bases separated the two germline ends. Looked up from germline, CDR1 is SNHLY and CDR2 is FYNNEI. The CDR3 covers 11 residues. DNA of the CDR3: TGTGCCAGCAGATTCACAGATACGCAGTATTTT. Its translation: CASRFTDTQYF.

This chain connects TRBV18 to TRBJ2-5; 8 bases fit TRBD1. V was clipped by 0 bases and J by 2 bases; unmatched bases: 11. CDR1 KGHSH and CDR2 LQKENI come from the germline V gene. This CDR3 comprises 18 residues. CDR3: CASSPPGTGEGLQETQYF. In nucleotides, the CDR3 is TGTGCCAGCTCACCACCTGGGACAGGTGAGGGGCTTCAAGAGACCCAGTACTTC. Drawing the rest from reference TRBV18 and TRBJ2-5, the complete variable domain is NAGVMQNPRHLVRRRGQEARLRCSPMKGHSHVYWYRQLPEEGLKFMVYLQKENIIDESGMPKERFSAEFPKEGPSILRIQQVVRGDSAAYFCASSPPGTGEGLQETQYFGPGTRLLVL.

The chain employs TRBV13 and TRBJ2-2; D may be TRBD1 (5 bases). From germline, CDR1 is PRHDT and CDR2 FYEKMQ (reference sequence). Trimming took 4 bases from V and 3 from J, leaving 12 bases between them. CDR3 size: 15 residues. The CDR3 bases are TGTGCCAGCAGCTCCGACTGGGGCGACACCGGGGAGCTGTTTTTT. Translated, it gives CASSSDWGDTGELFF.

The V gene is TRBV4-1, the J gene TRBJ2-3; 8 nucleotides line up with TRBD2. This CDR3 is built from 15 residues. The germline gives CDR1 MGHRA, CDR2 YSYEKL. V shed 1 base and J 4 bases; nucleotides not matched to a gene: 4. This CDR3 is CASSQGGGYADTQYF. The CDR3 DNA follows: TGCGCCAGCAGCCAAGGCGGGGGGTACGCAGATACGCAGTATTTT.

This chain uses TRBV27 with TRBJ1-5; possibly TRBD1 for D (6 bases). The CDR3 runs 14 residues. CDR1 and CDR2 from the germline V gene are MNHEY and SMNVEV (reference sequence). The germline V and J ends were trimmed by 7 bases and 5 bases, with 15 bases remaining between them. CDR3 in amino acids: CASTQGGRDQPQHF. In nucleotides, the CDR3 is TGTGCCAGCACTCAAGGGGGGCGGGATCAGCCCCAGCATTTT.

The chain recombines TRBV27 with TRBJ2-5, with a weak D call TRBD2 (5 bases). The ends were cut back, 2 bases at V and 5 bases at J, with 18 bases in the middle. CDR1 and CDR2 (germline): MNHEY, SMNVEV (reference sequence). This CDR3 spans 16 amino acids. CDR3 sequence reads: CASSLKMGRTGETQYF. CDR3 DNA sequence: TGTGCCAGCAGTTTAAAGATGGGCCGTACGGGGGAGACCCAGTACTTC.

The genes are TRBV4-1 and TRBJ1-1; D gene uncertain. V lost 0 bases and J 3 bases, leaving 5 bases between the germline ends. CDR3 length equals 13 residues. CDR1 and CDR2 (germline): MGHRA, YSYEKL. The CDR3 coding sequence is TGCGCCAGCAGCCAAGATTACGACACTGAAGCTTTCTTT. This translates into CASSQDYDTEAFF.

This chain joins TRBV28 and TRBJ2-2; D tentatively reads TRBD1 or TRBD2 (9 bases each). This CDR3 contains 14 residues. CDR1 and CDR2 from the germline V gene are MDHEN and SYDVKM. Trimming stripped 11 bases from V and 6 bases from J, with 19 bases between. This CDR3 reads CAAGGTGFPGELFF. The CDR3 DNA reads as TGTGCCGCGGGAGGGACAGGGTTCCCCGGGGAGCTGTTTTTT.

This clone was detected once. The CDR3 region has the DNA TGTGCCAGCCGACTTACAGGGTACGAGCAGTACTTC. The encoded protein is CASRLTGYEQYF. The chain carries TRBV6-1 and TRBJ2-7; D possibly corresponds to TRBD1 (6 bases). The length of the CDR3 is 12 residues. CDR1 MNHNS and CDR2 SASEGT come from the germline V gene. V lost 8 bases and J lost 4, with 12 bases in between.

The chain recombines TRBV6-4 with TRBJ2-3; a weak D match, TRBD1 (6 bases). This CDR3 spans 15 amino acids. Germline CDR1 reads MRHNA; CDR2 reads SNTAGT. V lost 6 bases and J 2 bases, leaving 15 bases between the germline ends. CDR3 amino acids: CASSQTGSVTDTQYF. The CDR3 DNA reads TGTGCCAGCAGCCAAACAGGGTCAGTCACAGATACGCAGTATTTT.

This chain connects TRBV27 to TRBJ1-2, with a tentative D call TRBD1 (5 bases). Germline V gene sequence: CDR1 MNHEY, CDR2 SMNVEV (reference sequence). The CDR3 extends over 16 amino acids. Trimming took off 7 bases at V and 5 bases at J, with 23 bases between the two ends. The CDR3 is CASKRSFGTASYGYTF. CDR3 nucleotides: TGTGCCAGCAAGAGATCCTTTGGGACCGCAAGTTATGGCTACACCTTC.

The chain couples TRBV5-4 to TRBJ2-7; the D is unclear. Between the trimmed V and J ends, which lost 0 bases and 3 bases, there was a span of 10 bases. The CDR3 spans 14 residues. CDR1 SGHNT and CDR2 YYREEE come from the germline V gene (reference sequence). The DNA for the CDR3 is TGTGCCAGCAGCTTGGGAGACCAAGGCTACGAGCAGTACTTC. It yields the protein CASSLGDQGYEQYF.

This chain links TRBV6-5 with TRBJ2-5, with 7 bases identical to TRBD1. The V segment lost 0 bases and the J segment 4 bases; nucleotides outside the gene matches: 5. In germline, CDR1 is MNHEY, CDR2 SVGAGI. The CDR3 is 15 residues long. The CDR3, as DNA: TGTGCCAGCAGTTACTCGGACAGGCAACTAGAGACCCAGTACTTC. Its translation is CASSYSDRQLETQYF.

The V call is TRBV7-9, the J call TRBJ2-7; D gene uncertain. With 1 base removed from V and 2 bases from J, the gap between germline ends came to 12 bases. CDR3 length equals 15 residues. CDR1 and CDR2 (germline): SEHNR, FQNEAQ (reference sequence). CDR3 sequence reads: CASSLVQLTPYEQYF. In DNA form, the CDR3 reads TGTGCCAGCAGCTTAGTCCAGCTGACTCCCTACGAGCAGTACTTC.

This chain links TRBV7-8 with TRBJ1-4, with D unclear. With 10 bases removed from V and 3 bases from J, the gap between germline ends came to 15 bases. In germline, CDR1 is SGHVS, CDR2 FQNEAQ. This CDR3 has 14 residues. CDR3 coding DNA: TGTGCCACCTTACGAGGTGCGGCTAATGAAAAACTGTTTTTT. Its translation: CATLRGAANEKLFF.

As regards this clone: Other nucleotide sequences from this sample produce the same CDR3. J is TRBJ2-7 and V is TRBV5-6; no clear D. Germline-derived CDR1 and CDR2 are SGHDT and YYEEEE. The V and J ends lost 0 bases and 1 base respectively, with 5 bases between them. This CDR3 has 13 amino acids. CDR3 region: CASSLDGSYEQYF. In DNA, the CDR3 is TGTGCCAGCAGCTTGGACGGGTCCTACGAGCAGTACTTC.